The T cell receptor (beta chain) described here comes from a study of technical replicates of blood from four donors. Libraries were prepared by immunoSEQ multiplex PCR; TCRdb keeps only in-frame clonotypes and omits some of them. The sample shows 12,000 to 15,000 clones, roughly 80% of them seen only once. The CDR3 is made up of 8 amino acids, end residues included. As for this clone: This likely comes from a read error, as the CDR3 has no conserved phenylalanine or tryptophan at its end. It is unclear where the CDR3 begins or ends on the DNA, so no DNA is shown, and the CDR3 is as TCRdb lists it.

The receptor was derived from a human donor in good health. The genes are TRBV5-3 and TRBJ2-4; the DNA was not compared with TRBD2, the D call given in the table. TRBV5-3 is an ORF; its function is uncertain. The sample comprised PBMCs. The CDR3 loop is CARSPRGC.